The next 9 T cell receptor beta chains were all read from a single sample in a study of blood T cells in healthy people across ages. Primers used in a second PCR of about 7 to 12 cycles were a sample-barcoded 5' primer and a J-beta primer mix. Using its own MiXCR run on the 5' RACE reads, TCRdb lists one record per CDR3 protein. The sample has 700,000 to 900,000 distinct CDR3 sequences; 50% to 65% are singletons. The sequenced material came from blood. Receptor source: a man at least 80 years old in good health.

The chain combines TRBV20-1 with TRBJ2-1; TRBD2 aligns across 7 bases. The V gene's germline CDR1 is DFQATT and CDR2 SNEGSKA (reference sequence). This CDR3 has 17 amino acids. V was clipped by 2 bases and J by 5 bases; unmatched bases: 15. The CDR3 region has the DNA TGCAGTGCTAGATTCCCTAGCGGAAACCACCCCGACAATGAGCAGTTCTTC. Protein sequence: CSARFPSGNHPDNEQFF.

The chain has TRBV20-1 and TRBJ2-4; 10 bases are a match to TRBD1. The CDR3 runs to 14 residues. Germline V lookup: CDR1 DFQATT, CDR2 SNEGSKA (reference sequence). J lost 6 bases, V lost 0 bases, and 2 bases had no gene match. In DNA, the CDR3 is TGCAGTGCTAGAGACCGGACAGGGGGAAACATTCAGTACTTC. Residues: CSARDRTGGNIQYF.

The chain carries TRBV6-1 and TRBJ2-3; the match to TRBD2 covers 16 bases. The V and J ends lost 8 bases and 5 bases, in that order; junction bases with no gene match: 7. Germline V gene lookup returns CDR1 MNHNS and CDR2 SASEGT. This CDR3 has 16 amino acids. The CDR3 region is CASSGLAGGRGDTQYF. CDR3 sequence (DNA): TGTGCCAGCTCGGGACTAGCGGGAGGGCGGGGAGATACGCAGTATTTT.

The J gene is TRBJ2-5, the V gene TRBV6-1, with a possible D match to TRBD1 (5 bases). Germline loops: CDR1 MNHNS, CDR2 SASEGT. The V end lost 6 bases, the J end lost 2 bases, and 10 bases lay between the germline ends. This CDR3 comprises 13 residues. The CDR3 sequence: CASSLQEQETQYF. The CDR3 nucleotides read TGTGCCAGCAGCCTACAGGAACAAGAGACCCAGTACTTC.

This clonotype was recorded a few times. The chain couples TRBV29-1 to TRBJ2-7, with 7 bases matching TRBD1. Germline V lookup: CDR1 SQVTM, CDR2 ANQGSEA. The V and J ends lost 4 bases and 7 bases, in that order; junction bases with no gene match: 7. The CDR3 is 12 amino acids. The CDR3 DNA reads TGCAGCGTTGGACAGGGAGTGGGAGAGCAGTACTTC. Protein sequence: CSVGQGVGEQYF.

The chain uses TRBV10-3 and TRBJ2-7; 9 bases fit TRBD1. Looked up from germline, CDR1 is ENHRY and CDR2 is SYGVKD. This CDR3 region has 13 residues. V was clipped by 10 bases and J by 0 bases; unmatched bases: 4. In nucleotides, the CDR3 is TGTGCCACCGGGACAGGGCTCTCCTACGAGCAGTACTTC. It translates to CATGTGLSYEQYF.

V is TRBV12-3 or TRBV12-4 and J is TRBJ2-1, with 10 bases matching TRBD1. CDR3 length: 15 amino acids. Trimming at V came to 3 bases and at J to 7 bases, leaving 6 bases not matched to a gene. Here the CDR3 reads CASSFGQGDGNEQFF. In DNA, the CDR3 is TGTGCCAGCAGTTTCGGACAGGGGGATGGAAATGAGCAGTTCTTC.

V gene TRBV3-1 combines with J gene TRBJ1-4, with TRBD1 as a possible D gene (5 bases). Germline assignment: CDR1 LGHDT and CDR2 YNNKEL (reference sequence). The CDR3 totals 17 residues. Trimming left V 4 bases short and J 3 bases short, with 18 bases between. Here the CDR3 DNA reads TGTGCCAGCAGCCCCCGGAAGGGGTCGAGTCCTAATGAAAAACTGTTTTTT. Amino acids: CASSPRKGSSPNEKLFF. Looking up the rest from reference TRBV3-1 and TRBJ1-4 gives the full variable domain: DTAVSQTPKYLVTQMGNDKSIKCEQNLGHDTMYWYKQDSKKFLKIMFSYNNKELIINETVPNRFSPKSPDKAHLNLHINSLELGDSAVYFCASSPRKGSSPNEKLFFGSGTQLSVL.

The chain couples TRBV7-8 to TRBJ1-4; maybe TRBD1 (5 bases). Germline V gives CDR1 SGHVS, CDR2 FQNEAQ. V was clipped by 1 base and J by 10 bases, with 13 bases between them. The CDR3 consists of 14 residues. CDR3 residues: CASSLGQGTGKLFF. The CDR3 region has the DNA TGTGCCAGCAGCTTAGGGCAGGGTACGGGAAAACTGTTTTTT.